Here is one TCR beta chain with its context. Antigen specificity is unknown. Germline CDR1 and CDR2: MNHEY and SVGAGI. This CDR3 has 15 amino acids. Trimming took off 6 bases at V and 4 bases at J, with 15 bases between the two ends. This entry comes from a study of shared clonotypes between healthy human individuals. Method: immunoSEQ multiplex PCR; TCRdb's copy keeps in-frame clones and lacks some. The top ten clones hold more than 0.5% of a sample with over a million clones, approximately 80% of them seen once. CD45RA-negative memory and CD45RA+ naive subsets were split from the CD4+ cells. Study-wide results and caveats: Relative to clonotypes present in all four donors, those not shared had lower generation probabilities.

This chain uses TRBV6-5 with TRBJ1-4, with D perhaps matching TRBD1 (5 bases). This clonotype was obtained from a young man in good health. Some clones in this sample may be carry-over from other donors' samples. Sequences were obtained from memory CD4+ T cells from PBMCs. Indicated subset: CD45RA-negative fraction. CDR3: CASSPRALINEKLFF. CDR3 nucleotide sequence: TGTGCCAGCAGCCCCAGGGCTCTCATTAATGAAAAACTGTTTTTT.